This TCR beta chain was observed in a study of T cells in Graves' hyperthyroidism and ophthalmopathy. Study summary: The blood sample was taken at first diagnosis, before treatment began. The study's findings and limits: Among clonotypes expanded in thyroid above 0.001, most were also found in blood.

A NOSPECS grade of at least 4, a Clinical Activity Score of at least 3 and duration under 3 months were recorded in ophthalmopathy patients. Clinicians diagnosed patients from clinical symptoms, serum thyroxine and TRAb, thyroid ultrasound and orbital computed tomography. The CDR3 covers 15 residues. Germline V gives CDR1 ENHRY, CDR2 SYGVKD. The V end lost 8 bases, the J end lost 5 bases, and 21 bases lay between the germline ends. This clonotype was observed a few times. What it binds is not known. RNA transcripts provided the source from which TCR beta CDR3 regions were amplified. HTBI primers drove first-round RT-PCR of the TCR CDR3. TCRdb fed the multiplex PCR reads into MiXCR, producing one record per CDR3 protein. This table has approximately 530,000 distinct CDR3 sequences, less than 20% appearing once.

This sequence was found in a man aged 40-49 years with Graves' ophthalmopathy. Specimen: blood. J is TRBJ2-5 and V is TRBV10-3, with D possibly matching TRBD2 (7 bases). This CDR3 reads CAIRPSGDRGETQYF. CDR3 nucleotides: TGTGCCATCCGGCCTAGCGGCGATAGGGGGGAGACCCAGTACTTC.